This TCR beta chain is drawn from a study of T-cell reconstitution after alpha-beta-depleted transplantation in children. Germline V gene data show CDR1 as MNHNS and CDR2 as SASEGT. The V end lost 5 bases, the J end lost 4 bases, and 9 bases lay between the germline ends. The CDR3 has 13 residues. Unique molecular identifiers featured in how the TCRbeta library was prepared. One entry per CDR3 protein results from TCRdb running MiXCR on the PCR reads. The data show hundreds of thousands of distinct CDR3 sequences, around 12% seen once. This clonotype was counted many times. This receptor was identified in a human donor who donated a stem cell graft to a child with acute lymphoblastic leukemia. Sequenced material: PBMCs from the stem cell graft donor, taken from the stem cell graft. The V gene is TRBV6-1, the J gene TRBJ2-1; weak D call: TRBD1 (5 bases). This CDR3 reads CASSSAGYNEQFF. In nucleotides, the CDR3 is TGTGCCAGCAGTTCGGCAGGGTACAATGAGCAGTTCTTC.